This TCR beta chain was documented in a study of early T cells in non-severe SARS-CoV-2 infection. Study overall: It was bulk RNA from unsorted whole blood that was sequenced, and the chains were unpaired.

General observations from the study: There was a bias toward anti-spike CD8 responses in VDJdb matching, which missed private and CD4 specificities.

Attachment of unique molecular identifiers to individual cDNA molecules was performed. TCRdb reprocessed the 5' RACE reads via MiXCR and lists one record per CDR3 protein. The sample shows under 45,000 distinct CDR3 sequences, roughly 7.9% of them seen only once. The table lists this clonotype with a few counts. Its matching antigen is unknown. This sample comprised whole blood, obtained at baseline. This TCR derives from an adult who was a healthcare worker with PCR-confirmed SARS-CoV-2 infection or an uninfected control (not recorded which).

CDR3 nucleotide sequence: TGTGCCAGCAGCTTCCAACTAGCGGGGGAGACCCAGTACTTC. Encoded protein: CASSFQLAGETQYF. The chain employs TRBV6-2 or TRBV6-3 and TRBJ2-5; 10 bases line up with TRBD2. The CDR3 consists of 14 residues. Per the germline V gene, CDR1 is MNHEY and CDR2 is SVGEGT. The J segment lost 5 bases and the V segment lost 6 bases, leaving 6 bases of the junction unmatched.